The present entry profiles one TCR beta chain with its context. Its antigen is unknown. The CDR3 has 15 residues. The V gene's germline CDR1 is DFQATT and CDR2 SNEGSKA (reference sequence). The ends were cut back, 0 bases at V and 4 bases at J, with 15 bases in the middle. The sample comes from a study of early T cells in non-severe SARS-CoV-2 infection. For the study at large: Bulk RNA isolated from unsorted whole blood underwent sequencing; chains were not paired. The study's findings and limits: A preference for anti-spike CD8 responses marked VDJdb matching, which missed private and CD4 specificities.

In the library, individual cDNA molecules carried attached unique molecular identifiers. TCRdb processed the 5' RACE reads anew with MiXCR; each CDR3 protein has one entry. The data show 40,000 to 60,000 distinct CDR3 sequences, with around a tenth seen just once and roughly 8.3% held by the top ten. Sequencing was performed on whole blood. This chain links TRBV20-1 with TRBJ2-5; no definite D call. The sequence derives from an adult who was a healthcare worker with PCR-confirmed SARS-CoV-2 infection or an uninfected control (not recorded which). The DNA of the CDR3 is TGCAGTGCTAGAGATGTCGAGAAGGGCACAGAGACCCAGTACTTC. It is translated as CSARDVEKGTETQYF.